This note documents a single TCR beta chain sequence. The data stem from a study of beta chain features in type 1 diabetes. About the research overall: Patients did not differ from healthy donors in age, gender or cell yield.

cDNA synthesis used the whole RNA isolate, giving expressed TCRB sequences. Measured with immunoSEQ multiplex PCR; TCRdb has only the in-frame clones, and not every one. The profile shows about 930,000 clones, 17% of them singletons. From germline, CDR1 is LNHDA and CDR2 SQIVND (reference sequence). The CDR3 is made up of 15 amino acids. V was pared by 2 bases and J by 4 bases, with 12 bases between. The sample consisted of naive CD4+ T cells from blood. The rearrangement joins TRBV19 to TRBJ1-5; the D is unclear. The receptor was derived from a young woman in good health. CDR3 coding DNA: TGTGCCAGTAGTATAATAGGGCGAGAAAATCAGCCCCAGCATTTT. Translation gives CASSIIGRENQPQHF. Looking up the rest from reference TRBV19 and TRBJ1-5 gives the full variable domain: DGGITQSPKYLFRKEGQNVTLSCEQNLNHDAMYWYRQDPGQGLRLIYYSQIVNDFQKGDIAEGYSVSREKKESFPLTVTSAQKNPTAFYLCASSIIGRENQPQHFGDGTRLSIL.